Listed below are T cell receptor beta chains from one sample, sequenced in a study of shared clonotypes between healthy human individuals. This table comes from immunoSEQ multiplex PCR, and its TCRdb copy is limited to in-frame clones, with some not included. Among 500,000 to 700,000 clones, around 96% were seen once, and the ten largest hold around 0.11%. The source material was naive CD8+ T cells sorted from blood. The receptor set was obtained from a woman aged 25 to 39 in good health. Both conserved end residues are part of each CDR3.

TRBV5-4,CASSLGASRAGKPGNTIYF
TRBV19,CASSIPAPNEQFF
TRBV4-1,CASSHRQEAEAFF
TRBV27,CASSLIAAGEPQHF
TRBV7-9,CASQPGTPGNEQFF
TRBV11-2,CASSSRQTELTEAFF
TRBV28,CASSSGIWASYEQYF
TRBV27,CASSLTASSYNEQFF
TRBV28,CASSFHRGTTEAFF
TRBV27,CASSWQVTNNEQFF
TRBV6-1,CASSESAGPISGANVLTF
TRBV5-4,CASSFGPGDEQYF